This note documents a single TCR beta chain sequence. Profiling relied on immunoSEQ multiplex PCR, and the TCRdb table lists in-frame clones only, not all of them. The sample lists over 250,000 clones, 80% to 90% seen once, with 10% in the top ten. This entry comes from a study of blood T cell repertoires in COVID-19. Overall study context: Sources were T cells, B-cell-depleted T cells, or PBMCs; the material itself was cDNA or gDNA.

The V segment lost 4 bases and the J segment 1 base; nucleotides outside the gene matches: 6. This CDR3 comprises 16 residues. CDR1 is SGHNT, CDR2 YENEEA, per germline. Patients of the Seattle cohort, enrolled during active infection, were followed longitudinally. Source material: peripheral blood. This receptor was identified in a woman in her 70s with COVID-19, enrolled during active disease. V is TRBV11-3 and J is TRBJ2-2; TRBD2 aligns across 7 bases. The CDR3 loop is CASSSPGLMNTGELFF. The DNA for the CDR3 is TGTGCCAGCAGCTCCCCGGGACTAATGAACACCGGGGAGCTGTTTTTT.